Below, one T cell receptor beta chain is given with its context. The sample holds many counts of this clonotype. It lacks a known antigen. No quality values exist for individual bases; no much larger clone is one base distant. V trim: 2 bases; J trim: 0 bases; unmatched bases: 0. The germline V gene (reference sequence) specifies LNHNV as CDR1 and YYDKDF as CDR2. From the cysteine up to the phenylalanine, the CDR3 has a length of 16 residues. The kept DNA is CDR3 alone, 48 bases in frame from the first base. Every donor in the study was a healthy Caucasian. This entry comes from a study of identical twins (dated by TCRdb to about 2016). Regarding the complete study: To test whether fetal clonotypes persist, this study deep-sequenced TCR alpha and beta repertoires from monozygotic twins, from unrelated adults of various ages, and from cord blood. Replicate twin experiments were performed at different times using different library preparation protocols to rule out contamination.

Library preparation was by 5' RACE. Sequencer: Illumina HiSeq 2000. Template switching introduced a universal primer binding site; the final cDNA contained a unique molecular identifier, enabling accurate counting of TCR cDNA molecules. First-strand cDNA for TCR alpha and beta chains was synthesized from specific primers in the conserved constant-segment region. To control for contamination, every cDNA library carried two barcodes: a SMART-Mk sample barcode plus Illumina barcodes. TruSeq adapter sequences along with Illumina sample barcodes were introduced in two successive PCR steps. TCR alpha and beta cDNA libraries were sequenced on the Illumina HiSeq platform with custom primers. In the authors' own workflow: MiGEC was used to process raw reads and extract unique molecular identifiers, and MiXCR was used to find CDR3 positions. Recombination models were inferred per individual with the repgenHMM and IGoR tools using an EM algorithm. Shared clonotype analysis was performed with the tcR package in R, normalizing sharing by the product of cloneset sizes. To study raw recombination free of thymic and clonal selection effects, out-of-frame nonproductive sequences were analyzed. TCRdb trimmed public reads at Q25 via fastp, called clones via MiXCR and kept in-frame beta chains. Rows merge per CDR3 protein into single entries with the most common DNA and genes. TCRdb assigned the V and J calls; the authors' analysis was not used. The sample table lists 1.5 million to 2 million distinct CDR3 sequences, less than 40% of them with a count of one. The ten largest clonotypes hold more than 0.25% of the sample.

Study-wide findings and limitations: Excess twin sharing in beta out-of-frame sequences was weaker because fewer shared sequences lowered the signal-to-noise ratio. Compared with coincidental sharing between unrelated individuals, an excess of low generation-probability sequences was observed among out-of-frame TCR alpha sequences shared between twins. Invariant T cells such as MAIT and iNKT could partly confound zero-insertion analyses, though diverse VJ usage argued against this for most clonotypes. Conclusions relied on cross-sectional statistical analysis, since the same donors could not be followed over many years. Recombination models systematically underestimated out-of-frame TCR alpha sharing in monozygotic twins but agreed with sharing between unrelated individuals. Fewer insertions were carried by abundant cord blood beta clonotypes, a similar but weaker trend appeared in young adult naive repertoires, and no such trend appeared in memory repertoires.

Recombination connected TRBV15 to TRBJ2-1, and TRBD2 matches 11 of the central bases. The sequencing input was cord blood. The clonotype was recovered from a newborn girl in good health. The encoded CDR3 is CATSRTSGGSYNEQFF. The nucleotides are TGTGCCACCAGCAGAACTAGCGGGGGCTCCTACAATGAGCAGTTCTTC.